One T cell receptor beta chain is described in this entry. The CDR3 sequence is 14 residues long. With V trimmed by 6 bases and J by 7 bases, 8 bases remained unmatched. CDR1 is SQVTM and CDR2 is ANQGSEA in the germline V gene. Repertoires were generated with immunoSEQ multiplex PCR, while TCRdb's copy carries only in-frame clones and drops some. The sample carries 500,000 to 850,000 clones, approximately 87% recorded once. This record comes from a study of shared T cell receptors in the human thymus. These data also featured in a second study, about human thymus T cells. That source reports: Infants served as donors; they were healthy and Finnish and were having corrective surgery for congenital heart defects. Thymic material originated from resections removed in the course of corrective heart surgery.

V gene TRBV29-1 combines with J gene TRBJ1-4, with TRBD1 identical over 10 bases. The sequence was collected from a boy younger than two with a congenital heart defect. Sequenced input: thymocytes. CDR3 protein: CSVHSDRGGEKLFF. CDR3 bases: TGCAGCGTGCATTCGGACAGGGGGGGTGAAAAACTGTTTTTT.